One and the same sample provided the 3 T cell receptor beta chains below, sequenced in a study of T cell changes during pregnancy in multiple sclerosis. Sequencing was performed with immunoSEQ multiplex PCR; in TCRdb, only in-frame clones are kept and a portion is missing. Of 40,000 to 55,000 clones in the sample, 85% to 90% were seen once. The source was CD4+ T cells from peripheral blood mononuclear cells, collected in the first trimester of pregnancy. Every receptor here comes from a female donor with multiple sclerosis, enrolled in a pregnancy study.

This chain uses TRBV6-4 with TRBJ1-3, with 11 nucleotides matching TRBD1. This CDR3 comprises 20 residues. J gave up 1 base and V 4 bases, and 15 bases lay outside the gene matches. Germline CDR1 reads MRHNA; CDR2 reads SNTAGT. CDR3 residues: CASSAPLRTGGPRSGNTIYF. The CDR3 DNA reads TGTGCCAGCAGTGCCCCACTTAGGACAGGGGGCCCCCGATCTGGAAACACCATATATTTT.

CDR3 amino acids: CASSVGLAGRTDTQYF. The CDR3 DNA reads as TGTGCCAGCAGCGTCGGCCTAGCGGGACGCACAGATACGCAGTATTTT. The rearrangement uses TRBV9 and TRBJ2-3, with TRBD2 identical over 9 bases. Germline-derived CDR1 and CDR2 are SGDLS and YYNGEE. The CDR3 runs 16 residues. With V trimmed by 2 bases and J by 1 base, 5 bases remained unmatched.

The chain links TRBV15 to TRBJ1-2; perhaps TRBD1 as D (6 bases). CDR1 and CDR2 (germline): LNHNV, YYDKDF (reference sequence). With 5 bases removed from V and 2 bases from J, the gap between germline ends came to 12 bases. The CDR3 consists of 14 residues. CDR3 sequence: CATSVDRNNYGYTF. The CDR3 coding sequence is TGTGCCACCAGCGTCGACAGGAACAACTATGGCTACACCTTC.